A selection of T cell receptor beta chains follows, all from one sample in a study of Ad26.COV2.S vaccination and SARS-CoV-2 variants. The method was immunoSEQ multiplex PCR; TCRdb's version includes in-frame clones alone and lacks a portion of them. The sample records approximately 400,000 clones, around 92% being singletons. Here the sequenced sample was peripheral blood, taken after recovery from COVID-19. The receptors here all came from a human donor who had recovered from COVID-19. CDR3s include the opening cysteine and the closing phenylalanine or tryptophan. The size of a clone is reported for some rows only, either as once, few or many, or as a class for expanded clones.

v_call clone_size cdr3_aa
TRBV6-5 NA CASSYSGRGHGYTF
TRBV2 NA CASSGSGRGSTGYTF
TRBV7-2 NA CASSSGQSNNQPQHF
TRBV3-1/TRBV3-2 NA CASSQLDRGGEKLFF
TRBV7-9 NA CASSRTRDGYTF
TRBV5-1 NA CASSLGPIKGDGYTF
TRBV3-1/TRBV3-2 NA CASSHRLAGSTDTQYF
TRBV19 NA CASSKGGAGNTIYF
TRBV19 NA CASRRGTGYEQYF
TRBV7-7 NA CASSETTSPRAGELFF
TRBV7-2 NA CASSSLAFNEQFF
TRBV19 NA CASLNSSVSGANVLTF
TRBV12-3/TRBV12-4 NA CASSLRGAGPAFF
TRBV5-1 NA CASSSSTGENSPLHF
TRBV2 few CASSDRASNQPQHF
TRBV7-6 NA CASSDHRGPNYGYTF
TRBV27 NA CASRYEGSYNEQFF
TRBV7-2 NA CASQGQPNSPLHF
TRBV7-2 NA CASSLTGTGPFGYTF
TRBV14 NA CASSLAGGFREQFF
TRBV11-2 NA CASRLGTTEAFF
TRBV19 NA CASSIGQPDNQPQHF
TRBV5-6 few CASSIRDRNTEAFF
TRBV10-3 once CATSRQDQETQYF
TRBV5-8 NA CASSGTGLSNQPQHF
TRBV7-6 NA CASSLPGRGEKLFF
TRBV6-5 NA CASSIGLRGGSPLHF
TRBV5-6 NA CASSLEGIAFF
TRBV5-6 once CASSSGQGYEKLFF